This T cell receptor (beta chain) was captured by sequencing in a study of blood T cell repertoires in COVID-19. Original handling: Reference gene primer amplification gave estimated nucleated cell counts. Data came from immunoSEQ multiplex PCR; TCRdb stores just in-frame clones and leaves some out. The D gene and trimming were derived from the DNA, and the V and J assignments and clone size from that table. This table has hundreds of thousands of clones, 80% to 90% appearing once. CDR1 and CDR2 (germline): LNHNV, YYDKDF (reference sequence). Between the trimmed V and J ends, which lost 3 bases and 4 bases, there was a span of 10 bases. CDR3 size: 13 residues.

This TCR derives from a woman between 35 and 50 years old with acute COVID-19. Sequenced input: PBMCs or T cells enriched from blood (not recorded which). The chain combines TRBV15 with TRBJ2-7, with a tentative D call TRBD2 (6 bases). The CDR3 sequence is CATSRYGSYEQYF. CDR3 in DNA: TGTGCCACCAGCAGGTACGGGAGTTACGAGCAGTACTTC. Variable domain in full (rest from reference TRBV15 and TRBJ2-7): DAMVIQNPRYQVTQFGKPVTLSCSQTLNHNVMYWYQQKSSQAPKLLFHYYDKDFNNEADTPDNFQSRRPNTSFCFLDIRSPGLGDTAMYLCATSRYGSYEQYFGPGTRLTVT.